The rows below give T cell receptor beta chains drawn from one sample of a study of blood T cell repertoires in COVID-19. Generated by immunoSEQ multiplex PCR, the TCRdb table keeps only in-frame clones and is missing some. The sample has 55,000 to 65,000 clones; 70% to 90% are singletons. The sequenced material came from peripheral blood. The receptors derive from a man in his 60s with COVID-19, enrolled during active disease. Both conserved end residues are part of each CDR3.

V: TRBV7-8; length: 14; J: TRBJ1-2; CDR3: CASSSPGQGYGYTF
V: TRBV5-1; length: 16; J: TRBJ2-5; CDR3: CASTPWRDRARGTQYF
V: TRBV18; length: 13; J: TRBJ1-6; CDR3: CASANQGNSPLHF
V: TRBV7-9; length: 14; J: TRBJ2-2; CDR3: CASSHGGETGELFF
V: TRBV19; length: 13; J: TRBJ2-1; CDR3: CASSPGSVNEQFF
V: TRBV30; length: 15; J: TRBJ2-5; CDR3: CAWSTGGGLGETQYF
V: TRBV3-1/TRBV3-2; length: 17; J: TRBJ1-3; CDR3: CASSQGDFRSSGNTIYF
V: TRBV11-3; length: 17; J: TRBJ1-4; CDR3: CASSLADRGPTNEKLFF
V: TRBV11-2; length: 15; J: TRBJ2-1; CDR3: CASSRQGSPPNEQFF
V: TRBV3-1/TRBV3-2; length: 15; J: TRBJ2-7; CDR3: CASSQGLAGRYEQYF
V: TRBV11-3; length: 14; J: TRBJ1-1; CDR3: CASSLGQWDTEAFF
V: TRBV27; length: 18; J: TRBJ2-7; CDR3: CASSLSWGDRLYLFEQYF
V: TRBV18; length: 14; J: TRBJ1-1; CDR3: CASSRQGPNTEAFF
V: TRBV27; length: 14; J: TRBJ2-1; CDR3: CASSFPGTVNEQFF
V: TRBV5-6; length: 15; J: TRBJ2-3; CDR3: CASSFLQVSTDTQYF
V: TRBV5-6; length: 13; J: TRBJ2-7; CDR3: CASSLNIFYEQYF
V: TRBV28; length: 14; J: TRBJ2-5; CDR3: CASRLTSGGETQYF
V: TRBV5-5; length: 15; J: TRBJ1-5; CDR3: CASSTTGALNQPQHF
V: TRBV9; length: 15; J: TRBJ1-6; CDR3: CASSATGTDNSPLHF
V: TRBV6-5; length: 16; J: TRBJ2-7; CDR3: CASSYRREGHSYEQYF
V: TRBV11-3; length: 14; J: TRBJ2-1; CDR3: CASSFLSSYNEQFF
V: TRBV7-9; length: 14; J: TRBJ2-1; CDR3: CASSSADRYNEQFF
V: TRBV12-3/TRBV12-4; length: 13; J: TRBJ2-2; CDR3: CASMEVNTGELFF
V: TRBV19; length: 14; J: TRBJ1-4; CDR3: CASSDRGPNEKLFF